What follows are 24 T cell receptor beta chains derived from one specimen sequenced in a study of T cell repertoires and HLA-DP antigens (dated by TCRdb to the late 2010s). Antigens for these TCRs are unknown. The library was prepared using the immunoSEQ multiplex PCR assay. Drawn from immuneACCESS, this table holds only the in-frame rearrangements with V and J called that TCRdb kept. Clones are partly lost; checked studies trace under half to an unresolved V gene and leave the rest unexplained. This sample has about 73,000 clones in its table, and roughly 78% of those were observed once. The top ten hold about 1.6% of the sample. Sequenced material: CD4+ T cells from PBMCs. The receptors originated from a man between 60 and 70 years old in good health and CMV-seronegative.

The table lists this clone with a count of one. As DNA, the CDR3 is TGCGCCAGCAGCTTATTCACAAGCACAGATACGCAGTATTTT. Translation: CASSLFTSTDTQYF. V gene TRBV5-1 combines with J gene TRBJ2-3; no definite D call. The CDR3 is 14 residues long. Germline V CDR1 and CDR2: SGHRS, YFSETQ. The V gene lost 2 bases and the J gene lost 0 bases, with 7 bases spanning the gap.

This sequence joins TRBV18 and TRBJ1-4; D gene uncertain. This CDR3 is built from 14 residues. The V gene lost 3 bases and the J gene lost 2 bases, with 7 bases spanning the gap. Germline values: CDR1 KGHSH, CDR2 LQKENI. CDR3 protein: CASSPQRTNEKLFF. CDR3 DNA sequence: TGTGCCAGCTCACCTCAGCGTACTAATGAAAAACTGTTTTTT.

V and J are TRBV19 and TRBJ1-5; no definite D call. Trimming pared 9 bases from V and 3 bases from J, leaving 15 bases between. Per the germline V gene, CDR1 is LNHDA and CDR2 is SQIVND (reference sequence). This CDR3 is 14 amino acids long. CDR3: CASRGPAYNQPQHF. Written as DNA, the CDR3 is TGTGCCAGCCGTGGGCCGGCCTACAATCAGCCCCAGCATTTT.

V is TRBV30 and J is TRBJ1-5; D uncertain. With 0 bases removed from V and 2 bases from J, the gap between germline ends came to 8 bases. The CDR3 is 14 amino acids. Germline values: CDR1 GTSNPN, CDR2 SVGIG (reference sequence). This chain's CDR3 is CAWSVSGGNQPQHF. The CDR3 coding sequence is TGTGCCTGGAGTGTTTCGGGTGGCAATCAGCCCCAGCATTTT.

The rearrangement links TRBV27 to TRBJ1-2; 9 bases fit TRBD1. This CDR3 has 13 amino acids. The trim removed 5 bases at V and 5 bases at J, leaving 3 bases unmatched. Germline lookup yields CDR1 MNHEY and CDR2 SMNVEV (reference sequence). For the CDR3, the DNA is TGTGCCAGCAGTCCGACAGGGGGTTATGGCTACACCTTC. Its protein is CASSPTGGYGYTF.

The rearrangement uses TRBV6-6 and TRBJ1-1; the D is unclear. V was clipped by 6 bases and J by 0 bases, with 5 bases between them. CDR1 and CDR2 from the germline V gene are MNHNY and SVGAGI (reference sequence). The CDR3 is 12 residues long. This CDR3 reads CASSPLNTEAFF. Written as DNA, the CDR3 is TGTGCCAGCAGCCCCTTGAACACTGAAGCTTTCTTT.

The CDR3: CATSRGGTGQETQYF. CDR3 nucleotides: TGTGCCACCAGCAGAGGGGGGACAGGCCAAGAGACCCAGTACTTC. The chain links TRBV15 to TRBJ2-5; 8 positions match TRBD1. CDR1 and CDR2 (germline): LNHNV, YYDKDF (reference sequence). With V trimmed by 1 base and J by 1 base, 2 bases remained unmatched. The CDR3 runs 15 residues.

As DNA, the CDR3 is TGTGCCAGCAGTTACTCGGGACAGACCAATCAGCCCCAGCATTTT. It specifies CASSYSGQTNQPQHF. This chain links TRBV6-6 with TRBJ1-5; 7 bases line up with TRBD1. Germline values: CDR1 MNHNY, CDR2 SVGAGI (reference sequence). Unmatched junction bases numbered 2, after V lost 0 bases and J lost 3 bases. The CDR3 consists of 15 residues.

Here the CDR3 reads CASSLSRNTEAFF. The CDR3 region has the DNA TGTGCCAGCAGTTTATCCCGGAACACTGAAGCTTTCTTT. The chain recombines TRBV27 with TRBJ1-1, with no clear D. The germline V gene encodes CDR1 MNHEY and CDR2 SMNVEV (reference sequence). The germline V and J ends were trimmed by 0 bases and 1 base, with 3 bases remaining between them. The CDR3 has 13 amino acids.

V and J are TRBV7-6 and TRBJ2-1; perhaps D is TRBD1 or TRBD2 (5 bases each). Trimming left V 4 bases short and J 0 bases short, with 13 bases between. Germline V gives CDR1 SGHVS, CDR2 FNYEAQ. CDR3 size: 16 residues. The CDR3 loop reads CASSSMLGVSYNEQFF. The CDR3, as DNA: TGTGCCAGCAGCTCGATGTTGGGGGTCTCCTACAATGAGCAGTTCTTC.

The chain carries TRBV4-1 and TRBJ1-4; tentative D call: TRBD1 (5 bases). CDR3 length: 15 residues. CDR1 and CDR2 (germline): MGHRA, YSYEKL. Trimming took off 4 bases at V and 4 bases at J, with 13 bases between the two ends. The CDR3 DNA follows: TGCGCCAGCAGCCCGGGCGACAGTCTTAATGAAAAACTGTTTTTT. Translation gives CASSPGDSLNEKLFF.

The CDR3 protein is CASSYMETGELFF. The CDR3, as DNA: TGTGCCAGCAGCTACATGGAAACCGGGGAGCTGTTTTTT. This chain uses TRBV2 with TRBJ2-2, with D uncertain. Germline V gives CDR1 SNHLY, CDR2 FYNNEI. The length of the CDR3 is 13 residues. Trimming cost V 6 bases and J 5 bases, with 10 bases left between them. Complete variable domain (other parts from reference TRBV2 and TRBJ2-2): EPEVTQTPSHQVTQMGQEVILRCVPISNHLYFYWYRQILGQKVEFLVSFYNNEISEKSEIFDDQFSVERPDGSNFTLKIRSTKLEDSAMYFCASSYMETGELFFGEGSRLTVL.

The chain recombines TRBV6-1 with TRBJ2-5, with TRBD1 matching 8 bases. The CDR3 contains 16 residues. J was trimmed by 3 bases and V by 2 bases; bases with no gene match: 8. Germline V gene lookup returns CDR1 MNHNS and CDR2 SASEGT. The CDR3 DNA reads TGTGCCAGCAGTGAAATTCGCGGGACAGGAGAAGAGACCCAGTACTTC. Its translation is CASSEIRGTGEETQYF.

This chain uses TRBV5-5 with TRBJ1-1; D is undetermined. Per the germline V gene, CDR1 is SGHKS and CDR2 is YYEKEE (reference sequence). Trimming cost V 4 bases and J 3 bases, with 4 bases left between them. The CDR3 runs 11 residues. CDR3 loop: CASSHDTEAFF. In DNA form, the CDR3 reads TGTGCCAGCAGCCATGACACTGAAGCTTTCTTT.

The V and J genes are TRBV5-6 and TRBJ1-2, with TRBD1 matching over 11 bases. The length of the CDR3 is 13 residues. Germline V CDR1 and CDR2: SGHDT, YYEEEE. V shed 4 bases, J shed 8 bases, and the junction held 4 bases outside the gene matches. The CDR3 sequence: CASSLGQGGGYTF. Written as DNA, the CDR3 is TGTGCCAGCAGCCTGGGACAGGGGGGCGGCTACACCTTC.

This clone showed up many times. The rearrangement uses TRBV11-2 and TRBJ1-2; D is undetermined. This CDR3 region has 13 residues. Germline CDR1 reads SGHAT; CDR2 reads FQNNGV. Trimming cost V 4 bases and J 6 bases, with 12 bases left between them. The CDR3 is CASSSGLLDGYTF. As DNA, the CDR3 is TGTGCCAGCAGCTCGGGCCTCCTTGATGGCTACACCTTC. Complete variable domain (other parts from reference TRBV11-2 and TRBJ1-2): EAGVAQSPRYKIIEKRQSVAFWCNPISGHATLYWYQQILGQGPKLLIQFQNNGVVDDSQLPKDRFSAERLKGVDSTLKIQPAKLEDSAVYLCASSSGLLDGYTFGSGTRLTVV.

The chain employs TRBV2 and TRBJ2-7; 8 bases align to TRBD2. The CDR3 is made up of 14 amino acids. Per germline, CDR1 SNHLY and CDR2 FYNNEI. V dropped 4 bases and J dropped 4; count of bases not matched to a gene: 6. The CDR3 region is CASSVTGGPYEQYF. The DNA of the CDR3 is TGTGCCAGCAGTGTAACGGGGGGGCCTTACGAGCAGTACTTC.

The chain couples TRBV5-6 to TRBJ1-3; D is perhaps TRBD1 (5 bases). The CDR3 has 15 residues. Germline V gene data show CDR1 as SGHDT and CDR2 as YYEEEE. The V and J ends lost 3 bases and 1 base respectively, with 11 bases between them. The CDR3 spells CASSSGFASGNTIYF. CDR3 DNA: TGTGCCAGCAGCTCAGGGTTCGCTTCTGGAAACACCATATATTTT.

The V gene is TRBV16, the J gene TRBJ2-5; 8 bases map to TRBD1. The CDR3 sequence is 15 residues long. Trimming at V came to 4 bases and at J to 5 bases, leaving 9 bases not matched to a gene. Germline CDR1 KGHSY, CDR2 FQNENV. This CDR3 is CASSLDGRGRETQYF. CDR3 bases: TGTGCCAGCAGCCTTGACGGCAGGGGGCGGGAGACCCAGTACTTC. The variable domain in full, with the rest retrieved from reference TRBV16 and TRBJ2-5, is GEEVAQTPKHLVRGEGQKAKLYCAPIKGHSYVFWYQQVLKNEFKFLISFQNENVFDETGMPKERFSAKCLPNSPCSLEIQATKLEDSAVYFCASSLDGRGRETQYFGPGTRLLVL.

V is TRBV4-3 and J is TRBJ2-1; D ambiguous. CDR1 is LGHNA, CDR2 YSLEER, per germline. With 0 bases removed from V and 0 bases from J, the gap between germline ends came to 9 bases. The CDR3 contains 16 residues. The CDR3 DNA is TGCGCCAGCAGCCAAGATTGGCCTAGCTCCTACAATGAGCAGTTCTTC. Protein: CASSQDWPSSYNEQFF.

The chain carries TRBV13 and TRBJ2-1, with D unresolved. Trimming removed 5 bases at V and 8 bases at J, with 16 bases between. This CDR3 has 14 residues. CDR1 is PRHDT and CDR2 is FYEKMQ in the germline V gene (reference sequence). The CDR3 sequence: CASSPQTRSDEQFF. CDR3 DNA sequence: TGTGCCAGCAGCCCCCAGACTCGGTCCGATGAGCAGTTCTTC.

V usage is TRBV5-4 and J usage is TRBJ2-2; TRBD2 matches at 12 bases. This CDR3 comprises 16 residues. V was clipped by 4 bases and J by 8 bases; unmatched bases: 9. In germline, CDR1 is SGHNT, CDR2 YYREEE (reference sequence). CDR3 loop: CASSTGTSGPEGELFF. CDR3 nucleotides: TGTGCCAGCAGCACCGGGACTAGCGGGCCCGAGGGGGAGCTGTTTTTT.

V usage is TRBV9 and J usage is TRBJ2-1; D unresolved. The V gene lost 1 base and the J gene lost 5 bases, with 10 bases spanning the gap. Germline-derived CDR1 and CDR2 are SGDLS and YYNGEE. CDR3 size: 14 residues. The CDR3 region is CASSVSQSNNEQFF. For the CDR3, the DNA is TGTGCCAGCAGCGTATCCCAATCCAACAATGAGCAGTTCTTC.

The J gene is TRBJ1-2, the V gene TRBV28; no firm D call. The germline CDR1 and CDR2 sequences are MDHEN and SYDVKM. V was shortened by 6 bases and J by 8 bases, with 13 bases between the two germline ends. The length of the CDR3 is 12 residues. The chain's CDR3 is CASSLPPGGYTF. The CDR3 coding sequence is TGTGCCAGCAGCCTTCCCCCGGGGGGCTACACCTTC.